This TCR beta chain was retrieved from a study of cytomegalovirus exposure and HLA in healthy donors. Study overall: Out of 150 million to 200 million T cells, an earlier analysis found more than 95 million unique TCR beta sequences in total.

To note about this clone: The antigen is unknown.

Broader study findings: With later analysis, a missense DCLRE1C variant became linked to TCR beta V- and J-gene trimming. The investigators catalogued some 150 TCR beta chains as cytomegalovirus-associated. In vitro confirmation showed three CMV-associated chains to be CMV antigen specific.

The germline gives CDR1 SGDLS, CDR2 YYNGEE. The CDR3 loop spans 16 amino acids. The ends lost 4 bases at V and 3 bases at J; junction bases unmatched: 9. A multiplex PCR was run with 60 Vbeta primers and 13 Jbeta primers. TCRdb's copy holds only in-frame clones and misses some; the assay was immunoSEQ multiplex PCR. The data contain 200,000 to 250,000 clones, approximately 84% of them seen just once; the ten biggest clones take up roughly 0.58%. The V gene is TRBV9, the J gene TRBJ2-7; 11 bases are a match to TRBD1. Sample: PBMCs. The source is a woman aged 40 to 50 in good health and CMV-seronegative. CDR3 loop: CASSLGAGQGGYEQYF. DNA for the CDR3: TGTGCCAGCAGCCTAGGCGCGGGACAGGGGGGCTACGAGCAGTACTTC.